Below are 19 T cell receptor beta chains sequenced from a single sample in a study of CD8 T cells in Susac syndrome. Random-hexamer reverse transcription was applied to roughly 0.5 to 1 ug RNA. Using its own MiXCR run on the immunoSEQ multiplex PCR reads, TCRdb lists one record per CDR3 protein. The sample includes about 300,000 distinct CDR3 sequences, 65% to 90% of them seen just once. Specimen: CD8+ T cells from PBMCs. Receptors were obtained from a human donor with multiple sclerosis.

The V call is TRBV24-1, the J call TRBJ2-5; 12 positions agree with TRBD2. J was trimmed by 4 bases and V by 3 bases; bases with no gene match: 8. Looked up from germline, CDR1 is KGHDR and CDR2 is SFDVKD. The CDR3 is made up of 17 amino acids. The CDR3 DNA is TGTGCCACCAGTGATCCGACTAGCGGGAGAGGGTCAGAGACCCAGTACTTC. Protein: CATSDPTSGRGSETQYF.

This chain uses TRBV7-9 with TRBJ2-7, with a weak D call TRBD1 (6 bases). Trimming removed 6 bases from V and 0 bases from J, with 9 bases in between. The germline V gene encodes CDR1 SEHNR and CDR2 FQNEAQ (reference sequence). The CDR3 consists of 13 residues. CDR3 coding DNA: TGTGCCAGCAGGGACAGATCCTCCTACGAGCAGTACTTC. This encodes CASRDRSSYEQYF.

The chain links TRBV28 to TRBJ2-1; D not certain. Between the trimmed V and J ends, which lost 4 bases and 0 bases, there was a span of 13 bases. The CDR3 totals 16 residues. Germline CDR1 and CDR2: MDHEN and SYDVKM. CDR3 loop: CASSSILLSSYNEQFF. As DNA, the CDR3 is TGTGCCAGCAGTTCCATATTACTTAGCTCCTACAATGAGCAGTTCTTC.

The table lists this clonotype with a few counts. The rearrangement links TRBV5-4 to TRBJ2-4; a weak D match, TRBD1 (6 bases). The CDR3 spans 11 residues. The germline V gene encodes CDR1 SGHNT and CDR2 YYREEE (reference sequence). V was clipped by 5 bases and J by 10 bases, with 10 bases between them. The CDR3 is CASSFGQIQYF. The CDR3 DNA reads as TGTGCCAGCAGTTTTGGACAGATTCAGTACTTC.

CDR3 bases: TGTGCCAGCAGCAAACAGGGGGCCGTAGATACGCAGTATTTT. As protein: CASSKQGAVDTQYF. The chain combines TRBV5-6 with TRBJ2-3; TRBD1 agrees at 9 bases. Germline V gives CDR1 SGHDT, CDR2 YYEEEE. The CDR3 is 14 residues long. The trim removed 4 bases at V and 5 bases at J, leaving 5 bases unmatched.

This chain uses TRBV7-9 with TRBJ2-7; weak D call: TRBD2 (5 bases). The germline V and J ends were trimmed by 1 base and 3 bases, with 10 bases remaining between them. Germline V gene data show CDR1 as SEHNR and CDR2 as FQNEAQ (reference sequence). This CDR3 region has 14 residues. The CDR3 DNA sequence: TGTGCCAGCAGCTTAGGAGCGGCGGTCTACGAGCAGTACTTC. Residues: CASSLGAAVYEQYF.

The V gene is TRBV24-1, the J gene TRBJ2-1; 12 bases map to TRBD2. The junction had 13 bases not matched to a gene; V was cut back by 8 bases and J by 9 bases. CDR1 is KGHDR and CDR2 is SFDVKD in the germline V gene. The CDR3 spans 16 residues. The CDR3, as DNA: TGTGCCACCAATGAGTGGACTAGCGGGGCCTTTGCTGAGCAGTTCTTC. Translation gives CATNEWTSGAFAEQFF.

This clonotype showed up just a few times. The chain is built from TRBV30 and TRBJ1-3; the D gene is possibly TRBD1 (5 bases). Germline V gene data show CDR1 as GTSNPN and CDR2 as SVGIG (reference sequence). V was trimmed by 7 bases and J by 8 bases, leaving 30 bases between them. This CDR3 is 17 amino acids long. The DNA for the CDR3 is TGTGCCTCTCTGGGGCCCGCAATTGGTAGCGACGTCTACACCATATATTTT. It encodes CASLGPAIGSDVYTIYF.

This clonotype has only one observation. The chain employs TRBV28 and TRBJ2-2, with TRBD2 matching over 9 bases. CDR3 size: 17 residues. With 8 bases clipped from V and 3 bases from J, the junction kept 13 bases outside the gene matches. Germline V lookup: CDR1 MDHEN, CDR2 SYDVKM. The CDR3 coding sequence is TGTGCCAGCGTAACTACCTTAGCGGGAGCTCACACCGGGGAGCTGTTTTTT. Its translation is CASVTTLAGAHTGELFF.

The chain employs TRBV4-1 and TRBJ2-7, with 7 bases aligning to TRBD1. V gave up 6 bases and J gave up 5 bases; unmatched junction bases: 7. Germline V gene lookup returns CDR1 MGHRA and CDR2 YSYEKL. The CDR3 spans 13 residues. CDR3 sequence (DNA): TGCGCCAGCAGACCAACAGGGGACCACGAGCAGTACTTC. It specifies CASRPTGDHEQYF.

The chain couples TRBV20-1 to TRBJ2-7; D uncertain. V lost 8 bases, J lost 3 bases, and 17 bases lay in between. Germline CDR1 reads DFQATT; CDR2 reads SNEGSKA (reference sequence). The CDR3 loop spans 13 amino acids. CDR3 in DNA: TGCAGTTCCTACCTGCCCCCCCTCTACGAGCAGTACTTC. This encodes CSSYLPPLYEQYF.

The CDR3 coding sequence is TGCGCCAGCAGCCAAGATTCGGGACAGGGTTCACCCCTCCACTTT. It specifies CASSQDSGQGSPLHF. V gene TRBV4-3 combines with J gene TRBJ1-6; 9 bases match TRBD1. The CDR3 has 15 residues. Germline V CDR1 and CDR2: LGHNA, YSLEER. The J segment lost 9 bases and the V segment lost 0 bases, leaving 3 bases of the junction unmatched.

This clonotype was seen only a few times. The chain employs TRBV27 and TRBJ2-1, with 8 bases lining up with TRBD1. The germline CDR1 and CDR2 sequences are MNHEY and SMNVEV (reference sequence). This CDR3 has 13 residues. After removal of 5 bases from V and 9 bases from J, the junction contained 6 bases not matched to a gene. The CDR3 protein is CASSQTGVGEQFF. CDR3 nucleotides: TGTGCCAGCAGTCAGACAGGGGTAGGTGAGCAGTTCTTC.

The chain has TRBV28 and TRBJ1-4; TRBD1 might be the D (6 bases). This CDR3 region has 14 residues. V dropped 5 bases and J dropped 7 bases, with 14 bases sitting between them. Per the germline V gene, CDR1 is MDHEN and CDR2 is SYDVKM. CDR3: CASSIQGNFEKLFF. The DNA for the CDR3 is TGTGCCAGCAGTATACAGGGTAATTTTGAAAAACTGTTTTTT.

This clonotype has a handful of counts. The V and J genes are TRBV7-9 and TRBJ2-7; D is undetermined. The V and J ends lost 1 base and 2 bases respectively, with 9 bases between them. The CDR3 is made up of 14 amino acids. CDR1 is SEHNR and CDR2 is FQNEAQ in the germline V gene (reference sequence). In DNA form, the CDR3 reads TGTGCCAGCAGCTTAGTCCAGGCCCCCTACGAGCAGTACTTC. Translated, it gives CASSLVQAPYEQYF.

The chain joins TRBV4-3 to TRBJ2-5, with D hard to call. Germline values: CDR1 LGHNA, CDR2 YSLEER. Trimming cost V 0 bases and J 0 bases, with 5 bases left between them. This CDR3 spans 14 amino acids. The CDR3 protein is CASSQEGYQETQYF. The CDR3 coding sequence is TGCGCCAGCAGCCAAGAGGGGTACCAAGAGACCCAGTACTTC.

The chain employs TRBV12-3 or TRBV12-4 and TRBJ2-1, with D uncertain. There are 15 residues in the CDR3. Trimming cost V 5 bases and J 4 bases, with 15 bases left between them. CDR3 residues: CASSPDISSYNEQFF. The CDR3 bases are TGTGCCAGCAGTCCCGACATATCCTCATACAATGAGCAGTTCTTC.

The V gene is TRBV7-2, the J gene TRBJ2-1; the match to TRBD2 covers 9 bases. Germline loops: CDR1 SGHTA, CDR2 FQGNSA. The CDR3 contains 15 residues. The V segment lost 2 bases and the J segment 8 bases; nucleotides outside the gene matches: 7. DNA of the CDR3: TGTGCCAGCAGCTTATTTGAGCGGGAGGTGGATGAGCAGTTCTTC. Translated: CASSLFEREVDEQFF.

This clonotype was detected a few times. The genes are TRBV27 and TRBJ1-1; tentatively, D is TRBD1 (5 bases). Germline V gives CDR1 MNHEY, CDR2 SMNVEV (reference sequence). CDR3 length equals 14 residues. V gave up 2 bases and J gave up 1 base, with 8 bases separating them. The CDR3 loop is CASSLPGGNTEAFF. The CDR3 nucleotides read TGTGCCAGCAGTTTACCGGGGGGGAACACTGAAGCTTTCTTT.